This T cell receptor (beta chain) emerged from a study of human versus mouse CDR3 diversity and MHC coevolution. Sequenced by immunoSEQ multiplex PCR; TCRdb stores in-frame clones only, minus some. Among tens of thousands of clones, about 90% were seen once, and the ten largest hold less than 0.19%. Looked up from germline, CDR1 is MGHDK and CDR2 is SYGVNS. Losses at the gene ends were 1 base for V and 5 bases for J; bases not matched to a gene: 10. The CDR3 contains 17 residues. The TCR originated in a person aged 30 to 69 in good health. This chain connects TRBV25-1 to TRBJ2-1; 8 bases fit TRBD2. Sequences were obtained from naive CD4+ T cells from blood. As for subset: CD45RO-negative CD62L-positive naive CD4 T cells. CDR3 sequence (DNA): TGTGCCAGCAGTGAATCCTCGGGCAGCGGGGGCAACAATGAGCAGTTCTTC. It yields the protein CASSESSGSGGNNEQFF.